The clone carrying this T cell receptor beta chain was counted between two and nine times. Its target is not known. These data belong to a study of beta chain features in type 1 diabetes. Germline CDR1 SGHDN, CDR2 FVKESK. The CDR3 is made up of 13 amino acids. V lost 4 bases and J 3 bases, leaving 8 bases between the germline ends. Points from the study as a whole: Shorter TCRB CDR3s, moderately but significantly so, were found in Type 1 diabetes patients in all four CD4+ subsets.

Every isolated RNA sample was fully reverse transcribed, so sequencing captured expressed TCRB transcripts. Clones were sequenced by immunoSEQ multiplex PCR, and TCRdb holds only the in-frame ones, with some missing. The repertoire has about 160,000 clones, just over 8% of them found once; the top ten carry approximately 0.56%. This clonotype was sampled from a woman aged 18-35 years with type 1 diabetes. The specimen sequenced was central memory CD4+ T cells from blood. The J gene is TRBJ2-3, the V gene TRBV14; a possible D gene is TRBD2 (6 bases). CDR3 loop: CASSRGLTDTQYF. As DNA, the CDR3 is TGTGCCAGCAGCCGCGGACTAACAGATACGCAGTATTTT.